Below, 21 T cell receptor beta chains from the same sample are listed, as sequenced in a study of T cell changes during pregnancy in multiple sclerosis. Profiling relied on immunoSEQ multiplex PCR, and the TCRdb table lists in-frame clones only, not all of them. The sample records about 130,000 clones, roughly 95% being singletons. The sequencing used peripheral blood, collected after pregnancy. The receptors were gathered from a female donor with multiple sclerosis, enrolled in a pregnancy study.

This chain connects TRBV28 to TRBJ2-7, with TRBD1 matching over 8 bases. Germline V gives CDR1 MDHEN, CDR2 SYDVKM. With 5 bases clipped from V and 3 bases from J, the junction kept 21 bases outside the gene matches. The CDR3 is 19 residues long. The CDR3 nucleotides are TGTGCCAGCAGTCCACCCTCGACAGGGGTTGGAGCGGGTCACTACGAGCAGTACTTC. Residues: CASSPPSTGVGAGHYEQYF.

The chain employs TRBV27 and TRBJ2-5; TRBD2 aligns across 13 bases. Unmatched junction bases numbered 9, after V lost 6 bases and J lost 5 bases. The CDR3 sequence is 16 residues long. The germline V gene encodes CDR1 MNHEY and CDR2 SMNVEV (reference sequence). The CDR3 DNA reads as TGTGCCAGCAGCCCCCGGACTAGCGGGAGACAGGAGACCCAGTACTTC. Its translation is CASSPRTSGRQETQYF.

The chain has TRBV6-1 and TRBJ2-6, with D perhaps TRBD1 (5 bases). There are 16 residues in the CDR3. Between the trimmed V and J ends, which lost 4 bases and 4 bases, there was a span of 14 bases. Germline CDR1 MNHNS, CDR2 SASEGT. The CDR3 protein is CASSATVSRGANVLTF. The CDR3, as DNA: TGTGCCAGCAGTGCGACAGTCTCTAGGGGGGCCAACGTCCTGACTTTC.

The chain uses TRBV5-1 and TRBJ2-6; tentative D call: TRBD2 (5 bases). V was cut by 0 bases and J by 1 base, with 8 bases left in between. The germline V gene has CDR1 SGHRS and CDR2 YFSETQ. The CDR3 runs 16 residues. This CDR3 is CASSLVGVSGANVLTF. CDR3 nucleotides: TGCGCCAGCAGCTTGGTCGGGGTTTCTGGGGCCAACGTCCTGACTTTC.

The CDR3 is CASRLGGSSTDTQYF. In nucleotides, the CDR3 is TGCGCCAGCCGCCTGGGGGGGAGTAGCACAGATACGCAGTATTTT. The chain is built from TRBV10-1 and TRBJ2-3, with TRBD2 matching over 7 bases. V dropped 8 bases and J dropped 0; count of bases not matched to a gene: 8. The CDR3 sequence is 15 residues long. Germline CDR1 is WNHNN and CDR2 is SYGVQD (reference sequence).

The sample holds one count of this clone. This chain connects TRBV4-1 to TRBJ2-1; 11 bases agree with TRBD2. In germline, CDR1 is MGHRA, CDR2 YSYEKL. Trimming cost V 1 base and J 5 bases; bases outside gene matches: 7. This CDR3 has 17 amino acids. The DNA of the CDR3 is TGCGCCAGCAGCCAAGCGATAGCGGGAGGGCCAGACAATGAGCAGTTCTTC. Protein sequence: CASSQAIAGGPDNEQFF.

V gene TRBV19 combines with J gene TRBJ2-7; 15 bases align to TRBD2. CDR3 length: 18 residues. V lost 1 base and J lost 5; bases outside the gene matches: 9. Looked up from germline, CDR1 is LNHDA and CDR2 is SQIVND (reference sequence). The CDR3 nucleotides read TGTGCCAGTAGTATAGTGGGACTAGCGGGAGGAGGAGCCCACGAGCAGTACTTC. It specifies CASSIVGLAGGGAHEQYF.

The V and J genes are TRBV7-6 and TRBJ1-2, with 8 bases identical to TRBD1. The ends lost 0 bases at V and 4 bases at J; junction bases unmatched: 4. Germline V CDR1 and CDR2: SGHVS, FNYEAQ. There are 15 residues in the CDR3. The CDR3 reads CASSLAPDRGYGYTF. The CDR3 DNA follows: TGTGCCAGCAGCTTAGCCCCCGACAGGGGCTATGGCTACACCTTC.

This rearrangement joins TRBV19 to TRBJ2-7; 10 nucleotides match TRBD1. This CDR3 has 14 amino acids. V was clipped by 3 bases and J by 4 bases; unmatched bases: 3. The V gene's germline CDR1 is LNHDA and CDR2 SQIVND (reference sequence). The CDR3 sequence: CASSIGTGEYEQYF. CDR3 sequence (DNA): TGTGCCAGTAGTATCGGGACAGGGGAATACGAGCAGTACTTC.

The genes are TRBV4-3 and TRBJ2-1; D not resolved. The CDR3 is 14 residues long. Trimming removed 1 base from V and 8 bases from J, with 12 bases in between. Germline CDR1 reads LGHNA; CDR2 reads YSLEER. The CDR3 region has the DNA TGCGCCAGCAGCCAAGTGGTAGCTATGGATGAGCAGTTCTTC. Amino acids: CASSQVVAMDEQFF.

The chain carries TRBV19 and TRBJ2-1; 11 positions match TRBD2. This CDR3 is 15 amino acids long. Per germline, CDR1 LNHDA and CDR2 SQIVND (reference sequence). With 6 bases clipped from V and 4 bases from J, the junction kept 5 bases outside the gene matches. CDR3: CASRGTSGAYNEQFF. The CDR3 DNA follows: TGTGCCAGTAGGGGGACTAGCGGAGCATACAATGAGCAGTTCTTC.

The chain has TRBV7-8 and TRBJ2-5; TRBD2 matches at 9 bases. The CDR3 sequence is 15 residues long. J lost 4 bases, V lost 1 base, and 4 bases had no gene match. The germline gives CDR1 SGHVS, CDR2 FQNEAQ. This CDR3 is CASSLEGGRGETQYF. The CDR3 DNA reads as TGTGCCAGCAGCTTAGAGGGCGGGAGGGGAGAGACCCAGTACTTC.

This chain connects TRBV15 to TRBJ1-5; D unresolved. The V end lost 4 bases, the J end lost 0 bases, and 22 bases lay between the germline ends. CDR3 length: 19 residues. Germline V gives CDR1 LNHNV, CDR2 YYDKDF (reference sequence). The CDR3 coding sequence is TGTGCCACCAGCATAGTTAGGGCGGGGTGGGTCAATAGCAATCAGCCCCAGCATTTT. Protein product: CATSIVRAGWVNSNQPQHF. The whole variable domain, filled in from reference TRBV15 and TRBJ1-5, reads DAMVIQNPRYQVTQFGKPVTLSCSQTLNHNVMYWYQQKSSQAPKLLFHYYDKDFNNEADTPDNFQSRRPNTSFCFLDIRSPGLGDTAMYLCATSIVRAGWVNSNQPQHFGDGTRLSIL.

The V and J genes are TRBV6-6 and TRBJ1-1; D may be TRBD1 (5 bases). V was shortened by 4 bases and J by 0 bases, with 12 bases between the two germline ends. Per the germline V gene, CDR1 is MNHNY and CDR2 is SVGAGI (reference sequence). This CDR3 is built from 15 residues. The CDR3 nucleotides are TGTGCCAGCAGTTTACCCGGGACTTTGAACACTGAAGCTTTCTTT. It translates to CASSLPGTLNTEAFF.

This clone was detected only a few times. V usage is TRBV19 and J usage is TRBJ1-1, with 8 bases that match TRBD1. Germline CDR1 is LNHDA and CDR2 is SQIVND (reference sequence). This CDR3 contains 12 residues. The V gene end was trimmed by 6 bases and the J gene end by 4 bases; junction bases not matched to a gene: 1. In DNA, the CDR3 is TGTGCCAGTAGGACAGGGGCCACTGAAGCTTTCTTT. This codes for CASRTGATEAFF.

This chain links TRBV7-3 with TRBJ2-3, with no clear D. The CDR3 is 14 residues long. The V end was cut by 4 bases, the J end by 2 bases, with 10 bases between. CDR1 SGHTA and CDR2 FQGTGA come from the germline V gene. The DNA of the CDR3 is TGTGCCAGCAGCTCTTCCGTTATCACAGATACGCAGTATTTT. As protein: CASSSSVITDTQYF.

This clone has a single count. This chain uses TRBV5-6 with TRBJ2-2; 8 nucleotides line up with TRBD1. This CDR3 has 16 residues. Germline-derived CDR1 and CDR2 are SGHDT and YYEEEE. Trimming at V came to 3 bases and at J to 3 bases, leaving 7 bases not matched to a gene. CDR3 nucleotides: TGTGCCAGCAGCTACCCGGGACAGGCCTACACCGGGGAGCTGTTTTTT. It translates to CASSYPGQAYTGELFF.

This chain links TRBV7-9 with TRBJ2-7, with a possible D match to TRBD2 (6 bases). V was shortened by 4 bases and J by 7 bases, with 29 bases between the two germline ends. The CDR3 is made up of 18 amino acids. In germline, CDR1 is SEHNR, CDR2 FQNEAQ (reference sequence). The CDR3 reads CASSSPSIPGLLRWEQYF. CDR3 in DNA: TGTGCCAGCAGCTCGCCTTCAATCCCGGGACTCCTACGGTGGGAGCAGTACTTC.

The chain joins TRBV6-5 to TRBJ2-1; TRBD2 aligns across 8 bases. V gave up 6 bases and J gave up 7 bases; unmatched junction bases: 11. The CDR3 consists of 15 residues. Germline CDR1 and CDR2: MNHEY and SVGAGI. The CDR3 DNA sequence: TGTGCCAGCAGCGAAAGCGGGAGAGGCTGGAATGAGCAGTTCTTC. It specifies CASSESGRGWNEQFF.

The rearrangement links TRBV5-1 to TRBJ2-7, with 8 positions matching TRBD2. The CDR3 has 16 residues. With V trimmed by 2 bases and J by 5 bases, 12 bases remained unmatched. The germline V gene has CDR1 SGHRS and CDR2 YFSETQ. CDR3 amino acids: CASSFSGTRITHEQYF. In DNA form, the CDR3 reads TGCGCCAGCAGCTTTTCCGGGACTAGGATTACCCACGAGCAGTACTTC. The full variable domain, in which reference TRBV5-1 and TRBJ2-7 provide the parts outside the CDR3, is KAGVTQTPRYLIKTRGQQVTLSCSPISGHRSVSWYQQTPGQGLQFLFEYFSETQRNKGNFPGRFSGRQFSNSRSEMNVSTLELGDSALYLCASSFSGTRITHEQYFGPGTRLTVT.

This chain uses TRBV7-9 with TRBJ2-7; 11 bases are shared with TRBD1. V trimming: 3 bases; J trimming: 3 bases; junction bases outside the gene matches: 4. CDR1 and CDR2 (germline): SEHNR, FQNEAQ (reference sequence). The CDR3 is 15 amino acids. CDR3 nucleotide sequence: TGTGCCAGCAGCTTGGCCGGGACAGGGGGCTACGAGCAGTACTTC. Its protein product is CASSLAGTGGYEQYF.